This T cell receptor beta chain was profiled in a study of OX40 agonist ivuxolimab in advanced cancers. Study information: An anti-OX40 (CD134) antibody with agonistic activity, ivuxolimab, was administered to patients. Each patient was given ivuxolimab into a vein every 2 weeks, at 0.01 to 10 mg/kg.

Method: immunoSEQ multiplex PCR; TCRdb's copy keeps in-frame clones and lacks some. The table shows 25,000 or so clones, with 80% to 90% occurring only once. Of note for this clone: The antigen remains unidentified.

CDR1 and CDR2 (germline): SNHLY, FYNNEI. The V gene end was trimmed by 11 bases and the J gene end by 0 bases; junction bases not matched to a gene: 6. The CDR3 length is 14 residues. Study-wide results and limits: CD8+ T cells showed, on average, more clonal expansion than CD4+ cells. At 0.1 to 3.0 mg/kg, clonal expansion of CD4+ and CD8+ blood T cells had occurred by week 6.

This clonotype originated in an adult with an advanced solid tumor such as melanoma, head and neck, liver or kidney cancer. This chain uses TRBV2 with TRBJ2-3, with 9 bases aligning to TRBD2. This sample comprised CD4+ or CD8+ T cells sorted from blood, obtained in a trial of the OX40 agonist ivuxolimab. CDR3 in DNA: TGTGCCCTAGGACTAGCGAGTAGCACAGATACGCAGTATTTT. Encoded protein: CALGLASSTDTQYF.